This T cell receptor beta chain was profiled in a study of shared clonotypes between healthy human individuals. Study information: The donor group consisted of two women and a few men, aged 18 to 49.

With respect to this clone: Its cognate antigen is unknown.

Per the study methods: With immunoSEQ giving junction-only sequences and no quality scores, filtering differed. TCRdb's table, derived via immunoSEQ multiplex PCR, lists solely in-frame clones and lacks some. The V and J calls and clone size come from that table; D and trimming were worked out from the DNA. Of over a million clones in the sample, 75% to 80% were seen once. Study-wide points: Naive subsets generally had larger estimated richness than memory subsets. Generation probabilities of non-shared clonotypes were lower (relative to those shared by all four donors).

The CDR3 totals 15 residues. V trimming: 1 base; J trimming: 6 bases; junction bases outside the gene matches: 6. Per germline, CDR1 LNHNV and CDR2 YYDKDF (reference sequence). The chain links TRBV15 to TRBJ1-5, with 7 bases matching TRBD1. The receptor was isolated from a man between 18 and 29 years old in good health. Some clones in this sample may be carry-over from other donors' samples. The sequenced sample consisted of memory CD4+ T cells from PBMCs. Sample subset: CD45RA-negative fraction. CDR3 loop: CATSRAFGDSQPQHF. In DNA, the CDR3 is TGTGCCACCAGCAGAGCTTTCGGGGACAGTCAGCCCCAGCATTTT. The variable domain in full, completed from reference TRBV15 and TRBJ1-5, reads DAMVIQNPRYQVTQFGKPVTLSCSQTLNHNVMYWYQQKSSQAPKLLFHYYDKDFNNEADTPDNFQSRRPNTSFCFLDIRSPGLGDTAMYLCATSRAFGDSQPQHFGDGTRLSIL.